The source of this T cell receptor beta chain is a study of blood T cell repertoires in COVID-19. About the research overall: The samples span acute and convalescent COVID-19 from the United States, Italy and Spain. From T cells, B-cell-depleted T cells, or PBMCs came the material, which was cDNA or gDNA.

Cohort assignment relied on participant-reported clinical history. In its sample, this clone was seen a few times. Original analysis: Nucleated cell number was recorded as an estimate derived from reference gene primer amplification. Clones were read by immunoSEQ multiplex PCR, and TCRdb kept only the in-frame ones, dropping some. V and J calls and clone size are copied from that table; D and trimming were computed from the DNA. This repertoire shows a few hundred thousand clones, about 91% found once; its top ten account for under 2.5%. Trimming removed 7 bases from V and 5 bases from J, with 11 bases in between. Germline assignment: CDR1 ENHRY and CDR2 SYGVKD. The CDR3 runs to 12 residues.

The source is a woman aged 40 to 55 with acute COVID-19. Sequenced: PBMCs or T cells enriched from blood (not recorded which). The chain has TRBV10-3 and TRBJ1-2, with no clear D. CDR3 amino acids: CAINRREYGYTF. DNA of the CDR3: TGTGCCATCAACCGGAGGGAGTATGGCTACACCTTC.